This T cell receptor (beta chain) was sequenced for a study of siplizumab effects on memory and regulatory T cells. It was 10^5 or so TCR templates that were assayed per sample. Sequencing used immunoSEQ multiplex PCR; TCRdb keeps in-frame clones, though not all of them. In the table there are 45,000 to 50,000 clones, less than 90% of which are singletons. Germline values: CDR1 SGHRS, CDR2 YFSETQ. CDR3 length equals 14 residues. With 3 bases clipped from V and 5 bases from J, the junction kept 5 bases outside the gene matches. This rearrangement joins TRBV5-1 to TRBJ2-3, with 8 bases matching TRBD1. This clonotype was sampled from a human donor in good health. Material: naive CD8+ T cells sorted from blood. The DNA of the CDR3 is TGCGCCAGCAGCTGGACAGGGCTTGGAGATACGCAGTATTTT. This encodes CASSWTGLGDTQYF.